Presented here are 24 T cell receptor beta chains from one specimen sequenced in a study of CD8 T cells in Susac syndrome. With random hexamers, about 0.45 to 1 ug RNA was reverse transcribed. Each CDR3 protein gets one entry after TCRdb re-called the immunoSEQ multiplex PCR reads with MiXCR. Counted here are more than 95,000 distinct CDR3 sequences, about 92% occurring once; the ten biggest clones make up around 0.3%. Material for sequencing was CD8+ T cells from PBMCs. The origin of the receptors is a human donor with multiple sclerosis.

J is TRBJ1-3 and V is TRBV7-9; 7 bases match TRBD1. J was trimmed by 0 bases and V by 5 bases; bases with no gene match: 10. Germline V gene sequence: CDR1 SEHNR, CDR2 FQNEAQ (reference sequence). The CDR3 has 17 residues. The CDR3 DNA follows: TGTGCCAGCAGCCCCCAAGACAGGGCATACTCTGGAAACACCATATATTTT. Its protein is CASSPQDRAYSGNTIYF.

This chain joins TRBV7-9 and TRBJ2-1; TRBD1 matches at 7 bases. Germline V gene lookup returns CDR1 SEHNR and CDR2 FQNEAQ (reference sequence). This CDR3 has 16 residues. The V gene end was trimmed by 5 bases and the J gene end by 0 bases; junction bases not matched to a gene: 7. The CDR3 reads CASSPRQGSSYNEQFF. In DNA, the CDR3 is TGTGCCAGCAGCCCCCGACAGGGAAGCTCCTACAATGAGCAGTTCTTC.

This chain links TRBV6-5 with TRBJ1-1; D is ambiguous. From germline, CDR1 is MNHEY and CDR2 SVGAGI. With 8 bases removed from V and 6 bases from J, the gap between germline ends came to 13 bases. The CDR3 is made up of 12 amino acids. Written as DNA, the CDR3 is TGTGCCAGCGGCCAAGTGATCGCTGAAGCTTTCTTT. This translates into CASGQVIAEAFF.

This chain connects TRBV6-1 to TRBJ2-4; no firm D call. Germline V CDR1 and CDR2: MNHNS, SASEGT. The germline V and J ends were trimmed by 7 bases and 1 base, with 17 bases remaining between them. CDR3 length: 16 residues. The CDR3 coding sequence is TGTGCCAGCATCCCCTTTGGCAATCTCGCCAAAAACATTCAGTACTTC. Translated: CASIPFGNLAKNIQYF.

This chain links TRBV7-2 with TRBJ2-1, with 7 bases that match TRBD2. This CDR3 has 16 residues. The trim removed 1 base at V and 3 bases at J, leaving 6 bases unmatched. Germline CDR1 SGHTA, CDR2 FQGNSA. The CDR3 here is CASSLEAGNYYNEQFF. The CDR3 DNA sequence: TGTGCCAGCAGCTTAGAAGCGGGAAACTACTACAATGAGCAGTTCTTC.

This chain links TRBV13 with TRBJ2-7; 10 nucleotides align to TRBD1. The ends lost 5 bases at V and 3 bases at J; junction bases unmatched: 4. The germline CDR1 and CDR2 sequences are PRHDT and FYEKMQ (reference sequence). This CDR3 has 14 residues. The CDR3 sequence: CASSDRTGGYEQYV. CDR3 coding DNA: TGTGCCAGCAGCGACCGGACAGGGGGCTACGAGCAGTACGTC.

V is TRBV20-1 and J is TRBJ2-7; 7 nucleotides align to TRBD1. In germline, CDR1 is DFQATT, CDR2 SNEGSKA (reference sequence). The trim removed 6 bases at V and 1 base at J, leaving 9 bases unmatched. The CDR3 spans 14 residues. The CDR3 DNA follows: TGCAGTGCAGCGACAGGGATCGGTTCCTACGAGCAGTACTTC. Protein product: CSAATGIGSYEQYF.

The J gene is TRBJ1-4, the V gene TRBV6-1, with D unresolved. The CDR3 extends over 15 amino acids. Trimming shortened V by 7 bases and J by 0 bases, and 12 bases separated the two germline ends. Germline V lookup: CDR1 MNHNS, CDR2 SASEGT. CDR3 in DNA: TGTGCCAGCACTCCAAGGCTTACAACTAATGAAAAACTGTTTTTT. Translated: CASTPRLTTNEKLFF.

The chain joins TRBV30 to TRBJ2-1; D unclear. This CDR3 is 14 amino acids long. Germline values: CDR1 GTSNPN, CDR2 SVGIG (reference sequence). V lost 2 bases, J lost 0 bases, and 8 bases lay in between. The CDR3 sequence is CAWSMLTSYNEQFF. In DNA, the CDR3 is TGTGCCTGGAGTATGCTGACCTCCTACAATGAGCAGTTCTTC.

The chain uses TRBV7-9 and TRBJ1-1; possibly TRBD1 for D (5 bases). Looked up from germline, CDR1 is SEHNR and CDR2 is FQNEAQ (reference sequence). The CDR3 consists of 16 residues. V dropped 1 base and J dropped 1 base, with 13 bases sitting between them. The CDR3 spells CASSLVGGEKNTEAFF. The DNA of the CDR3 is TGTGCCAGCAGCTTAGTGGGGGGGGAGAAGAACACTGAAGCTTTCTTT.

V usage is TRBV20-1 and J usage is TRBJ2-7; a possible D gene is TRBD2 (5 bases). Germline assignment: CDR1 DFQATT and CDR2 SNEGSKA (reference sequence). The CDR3 spans 15 residues. Trimming stripped 5 bases from V and 0 bases from J, with 17 bases between. The CDR3 DNA reads as TGCAGTGCTTCCCCAACTACGGGGAGCTCCTACGAGCAGTACTTC. The encoded protein is CSASPTTGSSYEQYF.

Here the CDR3 reads CASSPGTAFNEKLFF. The CDR3 coding sequence is TGTGCCAGCAGCCCGGGGACGGCATTTAATGAAAAACTGTTTTTT. The rearrangement links TRBV7-9 to TRBJ1-4; a weak D match, TRBD1 (5 bases). Germline V gene data show CDR1 as SEHNR and CDR2 as FQNEAQ (reference sequence). V shed 5 bases and J shed 4 bases, with 14 bases lying between them. The CDR3 contains 15 residues.

CDR3 amino acids: CASSEARVQGQYF. The CDR3, as DNA: TGTGCCAGCAGTGAAGCGCGTGTCCAGGGGCAGTACTTC. The V and J genes are TRBV6-1 and TRBJ2-7; maybe TRBD1 (5 bases). CDR1 is MNHNS and CDR2 is SASEGT in the germline V gene. CDR3 length equals 13 residues. With 0 bases removed from V and 9 bases from J, the gap between germline ends came to 12 bases.

The rearrangement links TRBV4-1 to TRBJ1-1; the D is unclear. The CDR3 covers 12 residues. The ends were cut back, 0 bases at V and 3 bases at J, with 2 bases in the middle. Germline V lookup: CDR1 MGHRA, CDR2 YSYEKL. Here the CDR3 reads CASSQEYTEAFF. The DNA of the CDR3 is TGCGCCAGCAGCCAAGAATACACTGAAGCTTTCTTT.

The chain recombines TRBV28 with TRBJ1-1; weak D call: TRBD1 (5 bases). CDR1 MDHEN and CDR2 SYDVKM come from the germline V gene. This CDR3 has 13 residues. V lost 3 bases, J lost 3 bases, and 8 bases lay in between. The CDR3 DNA is TGTGCCAGCAGTTTGTGGGGGGACACTGAAGCTTTCTTT. It is translated as CASSLWGDTEAFF.

The chain couples TRBV19 to TRBJ2-1; the match to TRBD1 covers 8 bases. The CDR3 is 13 residues long. The trim removed 7 bases at V and 7 bases at J, leaving 6 bases unmatched. Germline V lookup: CDR1 LNHDA, CDR2 SQIVND (reference sequence). CDR3 DNA: TGTGCCAGTATGGTCCAGGGGGCAAATGAGCAGTTCTTC. It yields the protein CASMVQGANEQFF.

The genes are TRBV27 and TRBJ2-5; TRBD2 is a possible D gene (6 bases). V lost 7 bases to trimming and J lost 5 bases, with 17 bases between them. The CDR3 length is 14 residues. The germline V gene encodes CDR1 MNHEY and CDR2 SMNVEV (reference sequence). CDR3 residues: CASTGTYGLETQYF. The DNA of the CDR3 is TGTGCCAGCACGGGGACTTACGGTTTGGAGACCCAGTACTTC.

The V call is TRBV9, the J call TRBJ2-1; unclear D gene. Germline CDR1 SGDLS, CDR2 YYNGEE. V lost 0 bases and J lost 1, with 14 bases in between. The CDR3 runs 17 residues. The CDR3 is CASSVAWAKESYNEQFF. The DNA of the CDR3 is TGTGCCAGCAGCGTAGCTTGGGCTAAAGAATCCTACAATGAGCAGTTCTTC.

The rearrangement uses TRBV28 and TRBJ2-5; D call uncertain. CDR1 is MDHEN, CDR2 SYDVKM, per germline. Trimming took off 7 bases at V and 5 bases at J, with 17 bases between the two ends. The CDR3 consists of 14 residues. In DNA form, the CDR3 reads TGTGCCAGCACCCCACGAGACCTTGGGGAGACCCAGTACTTC. Residues: CASTPRDLGETQYF.

The chain links TRBV20-1 to TRBJ2-7; 8 positions agree with TRBD2. Per the germline V gene, CDR1 is DFQATT and CDR2 is SNEGSKA (reference sequence). V shed 1 base and J 3 bases; nucleotides not matched to a gene: 8. This CDR3 is built from 15 residues. CDR3 amino acids: CSARGDSGAIYEQYF. The CDR3 DNA reads TGCAGTGCTAGAGGTGATAGCGGGGCCATCTACGAGCAGTACTTC.

The genes are TRBV7-9 and TRBJ1-2; D is ambiguous. The CDR3 sequence is 13 residues long. Germline values: CDR1 SEHNR, CDR2 FQNEAQ (reference sequence). V lost 4 bases and J 3 bases, leaving 9 bases between the germline ends. The CDR3 coding sequence is TGTGCCAGCAGCTCAACTCTAGACTATGGCTACACCTTC. It codes for CASSSTLDYGYTF. The full variable domain, completed using reference TRBV7-9 and TRBJ1-2, is DTGVSQNPRHKITKRGQNVTFRCDPISEHNRLYWYRQTLGQGPEFLTYFQNEAQLEKSRLLSDRFSAERPKGSFSTLEIQRTEQGDSAMYLCASSSTLDYGYTFGSGTRLTVV.

V is TRBV5-6 and J is TRBJ2-1; unclear D gene. The CDR3 is 12 residues long. The germline V and J ends were trimmed by 4 bases and 4 bases, with 6 bases remaining between them. Germline V gene lookup returns CDR1 SGHDT and CDR2 YYEEEE. CDR3 region: CASSIGYNEQFF. The CDR3 bases are TGTGCCAGCAGCATCGGATACAATGAGCAGTTCTTC.

The V call is TRBV3-1, the J call TRBJ2-2; D unresolved. Trimming cost V 1 base and J 5 bases, with 17 bases left between them. Germline assignment: CDR1 LGHDT and CDR2 YNNKEL (reference sequence). The length of the CDR3 is 17 residues. The CDR3 sequence: CASSQVEGRSPTGELFF. The CDR3 nucleotides are TGTGCCAGCAGCCAAGTCGAAGGGCGCAGTCCAACCGGGGAGCTGTTTTTT.

The chain has TRBV7-6 and TRBJ1-2, with a possible D match to TRBD1 (6 bases). CDR1 SGHVS and CDR2 FNYEAQ come from the germline V gene. Trimming cost V 4 bases and J 4 bases, with 16 bases left between them. CDR3 length equals 15 residues. In DNA, the CDR3 is TGTGCCAGCAGCTCTCGCCGGGGGCAGGTCTATGGCTACACCTTC. Translated, it gives CASSSRRGQVYGYTF.